Described below is a single T cell receptor (beta chain) sequence and its context. Its antigen is unknown. This specimen comes from a study of vaccination and CD4 T cells after COVID-19. Study-wide background: Convalescent individuals numbered four females and six males, two being Hispanic.

Overall study results and limits: Convalescent patients studied were relatively few, and early post-infection timepoints were absent. When vaccine-specific clones from convalescent patients were examined, 304 of 307 were spike mono-reactive.

Time point specified: late sampling 161 to 241 days after vaccination in a few convalescent patients. Before Alpha, Beta and Delta appeared in the US, convalescents tested positive (March–late 2020). TCRdb recomputed calls from the PCR reads with MiXCR, one row per CDR3 protein. The sample records approximately 36,000 distinct CDR3 sequences, around 35% being singletons. This receptor was obtained from a human donor who had recovered from COVID-19. This material consisted of CD4+ T cells from blood, taken about 7 months after SARS-CoV-2 vaccination.

The CDR3 sequence is CASSLLLAGADNEQFF. CDR3 DNA sequence: TGTGCCAGCAGTTTATTACTAGCGGGAGCCGATAATGAGCAGTTCTTC. The chain employs TRBV27 and TRBJ2-1; 11 bases are a match to TRBD2. This CDR3 comprises 16 residues. The V gene's germline CDR1 is MNHEY and CDR2 SMNVEV (reference sequence). After removal of 1 base from V and 7 bases from J, the junction contained 6 bases not matched to a gene.